These 31 T cell receptor beta chains share one sample of origin, sequenced in a study of yellow fever vaccine responses in identical twins. TCRdb independently ran MiXCR on the RT-PCR reads; one entry per CDR3 protein. The data contain over 8,500 distinct CDR3 sequences, 77% of them singletons. The sample was T cells from blood (PBMCs), unsorted or a sorted subset (not recorded which), taken before or after yellow fever vaccination (not recorded which). The source of these receptors is a woman aged 18-29 years who received the yellow fever vaccine.

This clonotype has just a few counts. As DNA, the CDR3 is TGTGCCAGCAGCTTCGACGTCAGCTCCTACAATGAGCAGTTCTTC. Translating gives CASSFDVSSYNEQFF. The chain recombines TRBV7-3 with TRBJ2-1; D unresolved. The V gene's germline CDR1 is SGHTA and CDR2 FQGTGA. Trimming took off 3 bases at V and 0 bases at J, with 9 bases between the two ends. The CDR3 runs 15 residues.

V is TRBV13 and J is TRBJ1-3; tentatively, D is TRBD1 (5 bases). V gave up 3 bases and J gave up 6 bases, with 12 bases separating them. Germline loops: CDR1 PRHDT, CDR2 FYEKMQ (reference sequence). This CDR3 is built from 14 residues. The CDR3 sequence is CASSFPSGENTIYF. Here the CDR3 DNA reads TGTGCCAGCAGCTTCCCATCGGGGGAAAACACCATATATTTT.

This clonotype was counted once. V usage is TRBV28 and J usage is TRBJ2-7; 12 bases line up with TRBD2. This CDR3 contains 17 residues. CDR1 is MDHEN, CDR2 SYDVKM, per germline. The junction had 10 bases not matched to a gene; V was cut back by 5 bases and J by 2 bases. For the CDR3, the DNA is TGTGCCAGCAGTCCCCTGGTCCCTAGCGGGAGGGCCTACGAGCAGTACTTC. This sequence encodes CASSPLVPSGRAYEQYF.

V gene TRBV29-1 combines with J gene TRBJ1-2, with 7 bases identical to TRBD1. The CDR3 spans 14 residues. J gave up 5 bases and V 4 bases, and 10 bases lay outside the gene matches. CDR1 SQVTM and CDR2 ANQGSEA come from the germline V gene. CDR3 residues: CSVATAGGSYGYTF. CDR3 bases: TGCAGCGTTGCTACGGCAGGGGGTAGTTATGGCTACACCTTC.

The V gene is TRBV7-9, the J gene TRBJ2-1; D gene ambiguous. V lost 4 bases to trimming and J lost 6 bases, with 16 bases between them. In germline, CDR1 is SEHNR, CDR2 FQNEAQ (reference sequence). CDR3 length: 15 amino acids. CDR3 loop: CASSSTASRPNEQFF. The CDR3 nucleotides are TGTGCCAGCAGCTCGACCGCATCGAGGCCCAATGAGCAGTTCTTC.

The V and J genes are TRBV11-2 and TRBJ2-7; D perhaps matches TRBD2 (5 bases). The CDR3 extends over 11 amino acids. Trimming took off 1 base at V and 12 bases at J, with 10 bases between the two ends. Germline V gene sequence: CDR1 SGHAT, CDR2 FQNNGV. The CDR3 DNA is TGTGCCAGCAGCTTAGGTCGGGAATTGTACGTC. As protein: CASSLGRELYV.

This chain connects TRBV28 to TRBJ2-7; D is possibly TRBD1 (6 bases). Trimming stripped 6 bases from V and 2 bases from J, with 8 bases between. The germline gives CDR1 MDHEN, CDR2 SYDVKM. This CDR3 is built from 12 residues. The CDR3 sequence is CASSGTTYEQYV. For the CDR3, the DNA is TGTGCCAGCAGCGGGACAACCTACGAGCAGTACGTC.

The rearrangement uses TRBV6-2 or TRBV6-3 and TRBJ1-6, with 7 bases identical to TRBD1. Germline V gene sequence: CDR1 MNHEY, CDR2 SVGEGT. This CDR3 region has 14 residues. The trim removed 5 bases at V and 9 bases at J, leaving 7 bases unmatched. In DNA, the CDR3 is TGTGCCAGCAGTACTCGACAGGGCGGTTCACCCCTCCACTTT. Translating gives CASSTRQGGSPLHF.

CDR3 loop: CASSHESGRALNTQYF. The CDR3 coding sequence is TGCGCCAGCAGTCATGAGAGCGGGAGGGCCTTAAATACGCAGTATTTT. The chain employs TRBV4-1 and TRBJ2-3; 10 bases match TRBD2. Germline values: CDR1 MGHRA, CDR2 YSYEKL. Trimming cost V 6 bases and J 7 bases; bases outside gene matches: 13. This CDR3 region has 16 residues.

This clonotype turned up a few times. The V and J genes are TRBV5-5 and TRBJ2-2; unclear D gene. This CDR3 spans 15 amino acids. CDR1 is SGHKS, CDR2 YYEKEE, per germline (reference sequence). Trimming took 0 bases from V and 2 from J, leaving 8 bases between them. CDR3 bases: TGTGCCAGCAGCTTGGGGCGGATTAACACCGGGGAGCTGTTTTTT. Protein sequence: CASSLGRINTGELFF.

The chain recombines TRBV2 with TRBJ2-1; 9 bases map to TRBD2. CDR1 and CDR2 (germline): SNHLY, FYNNEI. This CDR3 has 16 residues. The V segment lost 2 bases and the J segment 8 bases; nucleotides outside the gene matches: 10. The CDR3 is CASSERGSGSSDEQFF. The DNA for the CDR3 is TGTGCCAGCAGTGAACGGGGTAGCGGGAGCTCGGATGAGCAGTTCTTC.

This chain uses TRBV2 with TRBJ1-1, with TRBD1 matching over 7 bases. The CDR3 contains 14 residues. Trimming took 9 bases from V and 1 from J; bases not matched to a gene: 8. Germline values: CDR1 SNHLY, CDR2 FYNNEI. Here the CDR3 reads CARQEDRRNTEAFF. CDR3 DNA sequence: TGTGCCAGACAAGAGGACAGGAGGAACACTGAAGCTTTCTTT.

Only a few counts were recorded for this clonotype. The chain couples TRBV18 to TRBJ2-1, with D uncertain. This CDR3 comprises 14 residues. Germline-derived CDR1 and CDR2 are KGHSH and LQKENI. The V end was cut by 4 bases, the J end by 5 bases, with 12 bases between. CDR3 nucleotides: TGTGCCAGCTCACTCCGGGCTGGCAACAATGAGCAGTTCTTC. This sequence encodes CASSLRAGNNEQFF.

The chain employs TRBV28 and TRBJ1-5; the D is unclear. This CDR3 has 15 residues. The germline V and J ends were trimmed by 6 bases and 3 bases, with 15 bases remaining between them. Germline assignment: CDR1 MDHEN and CDR2 SYDVKM. CDR3 loop: CASSPPGTTNQPQHF. The CDR3 DNA sequence: TGTGCCAGCAGCCCCCCTGGCACCACCAATCAGCCCCAGCATTTT.

The chain carries TRBV12-5 and TRBJ1-5; 8 nucleotides line up with TRBD1. Germline CDR1 reads LGHNT; CDR2 reads FRNRAP. There are 17 residues in the CDR3. The V segment lost 3 bases and the J segment 0 bases; nucleotides outside the gene matches: 7. CDR3 nucleotides: TGTGCTAGTGGTTTACCAGGGGGCGAACCTAGCAATCAGCCCCAGCATTTT. Translating gives CASGLPGGEPSNQPQHF. The full variable domain, in which reference TRBV12-5 and TRBJ1-5 provide the parts outside the CDR3, is DARVTQTPRHKVTEMGQEVTMRCQPILGHNTVFWYRQTMMQGLELLAYFRNRAPLDDSGMPKDRFSAEMPDATLATLKIQPSEPRDSAVYFCASGLPGGEPSNQPQHFGDGTRLSIL.

The chain combines TRBV3-1 with TRBJ1-1, with 9 bases fitting TRBD1. Germline assignment: CDR1 LGHDT and CDR2 YNNKEL (reference sequence). The V gene end was trimmed by 8 bases and the J gene end by 7 bases; junction bases not matched to a gene: 8. This CDR3 has 13 amino acids. This CDR3 is CASGQGWNDEAFF. The DNA of the CDR3 is TGTGCCAGCGGACAGGGGTGGAACGATGAAGCTTTCTTT.

V gene TRBV19 combines with J gene TRBJ1-6, with D tentatively TRBD1 (5 bases). The CDR3 consists of 15 residues. Germline V CDR1 and CDR2: LNHDA, SQIVND (reference sequence). V dropped 3 bases and J dropped 10 bases, with 16 bases sitting between them. The CDR3 nucleotides read TGTGCCAGTAGTATCACCGGAGGGTGGGGGTCACCCCTCCACTTT. It encodes CASSITGGWGSPLHF.

The rearrangement uses TRBV13 and TRBJ2-1; no clear D gene. Germline CDR1 PRHDT, CDR2 FYEKMQ (reference sequence). CDR3 length equals 11 residues. With 8 bases removed from V and 7 bases from J, the gap between germline ends came to 9 bases. Here the CDR3 reads CASPDGNEQFF. CDR3 DNA sequence: TGTGCCAGCCCCGATGGGAATGAGCAGTTCTTC.

CDR3 bases: TGTGCCAGCAGTCATAGCGACCGGGAGAGCACAGATACGCAGTATTTT. Its translation: CASSHSDRESTDTQYF. This sequence joins TRBV6-9 and TRBJ2-3; D is possibly TRBD2 (6 bases). V lost 5 bases, J lost 0 bases, and 15 bases lay in between. The CDR3 length is 16 residues. CDR1 is MNHGY and CDR2 is SVAAGI in the germline V gene.

The chain combines TRBV7-6 with TRBJ2-1; no firm D call. V was shortened by 0 bases and J by 8 bases, with 14 bases between the two germline ends. The CDR3 totals 15 residues. CDR1 and CDR2 from the germline V gene are SGHVS and FNYEAQ. The CDR3 loop is CASSLAKSVADEQFF. For the CDR3, the DNA is TGTGCCAGCAGCTTAGCGAAGTCCGTTGCGGATGAGCAGTTCTTC. The full variable domain, completed using reference TRBV7-6 and TRBJ2-1, is GAGVSQSPRYKVTKRGQDVALRCDPISGHVSLYWYRQALGQGPEFLTYFNYEAQQDKSGLPNDRFSAERPEGSISTLTIQRTEQRDSAMYRCASSLAKSVADEQFFGPGTRLTVL.

The chain employs TRBV2 and TRBJ2-7, with D possibly being TRBD2 (5 bases). CDR3 length equals 14 residues. V was shortened by 3 bases and J by 4 bases, with 13 bases between the two germline ends. Germline V lookup: CDR1 SNHLY, CDR2 FYNNEI. The CDR3 protein is CASSELVSAYEQYF. The CDR3 DNA follows: TGTGCCAGCAGTGAGTTGGTTAGCGCGTACGAGCAGTACTTC.

This chain links TRBV5-4 with TRBJ1-5, with a weak D call TRBD1 (5 bases). The V gene lost 2 bases and the J gene lost 3 bases, with 12 bases spanning the gap. The CDR3 spans 15 residues. The germline gives CDR1 SGHNT, CDR2 YYREEE (reference sequence). CDR3: CASSFSGRVNQPQHF. CDR3 sequence (DNA): TGTGCCAGCAGCTTCTCGGGGCGGGTCAATCAGCCCCAGCATTTT.

The V call is TRBV15, the J call TRBJ2-4; D not resolved. CDR3 length equals 13 residues. The V gene's germline CDR1 is LNHNV and CDR2 YYDKDF (reference sequence). Trimming took 9 bases from V and 0 from J, leaving 9 bases between them. The CDR3, as DNA: TGTGCCACTGTGGATTTAGCCAAAAACATTCAGTACTTC. Its protein product is CATVDLAKNIQYF.

The chain is built from TRBV5-4 and TRBJ1-5; 7 positions agree with TRBD1. Germline V lookup: CDR1 SGHNT, CDR2 YYREEE (reference sequence). V lost 0 bases to trimming and J lost 9 bases; unmatched junction nucleotides: 6. The CDR3 extends over 14 amino acids. The CDR3: CASSLGTGIRPQHF. CDR3 coding DNA: TGTGCCAGCAGCTTGGGGACAGGTATCAGGCCCCAGCATTTT.

V and J are TRBV4-2 and TRBJ1-2; tentative D call: TRBD1 (6 bases). This CDR3 has 15 amino acids. V was cut by 0 bases and J by 2 bases, with 10 bases left in between. The germline CDR1 and CDR2 sequences are LGHNA and YNFKEQ. DNA of the CDR3: TGTGCCAGCAGCCAAGAGGACAGCTTAAACTATGGCTACACCTTC. Translating it yields CASSQEDSLNYGYTF.

The gene calls are TRBV4-1 and TRBJ2-2; weak D call: TRBD1 (6 bases). Trimming shortened V by 4 bases and J by 4 bases, and 16 bases separated the two germline ends. Germline V gene lookup returns CDR1 MGHRA and CDR2 YSYEKL. CDR3 length: 16 amino acids. Written as DNA, the CDR3 is TGCGCCAGCAGCCCGAGTGGGGACACCTTCACCGGGGAGCTGTTTTTT. This codes for CASSPSGDTFTGELFF.

The V and J genes are TRBV7-9 and TRBJ1-1; a weak D match, TRBD1 (5 bases). CDR3 length equals 14 residues. The germline V and J ends were trimmed by 5 bases and 4 bases, with 14 bases remaining between them. Germline V gives CDR1 SEHNR, CDR2 FQNEAQ (reference sequence). CDR3: CASSEGGASTEAFF. CDR3 DNA: TGTGCCAGCAGCGAGGGTGGGGCTTCCACTGAAGCTTTCTTT.

The genes are TRBV7-9 and TRBJ2-1; D is uncertain. CDR3 length: 10 residues. V was shortened by 7 bases and J by 6 bases, with 4 bases between the two germline ends. From germline, CDR1 is SEHNR and CDR2 FQNEAQ (reference sequence). This CDR3 reads CASKGNEQFF. The CDR3 DNA sequence: TGTGCCAGCAAGGGCAATGAGCAGTTCTTC. The full variable domain, completed using reference TRBV7-9 and TRBJ2-1, is DTGVSQNPRHKITKRGQNVTFRCDPISEHNRLYWYRQTLGQGPEFLTYFQNEAQLEKSRLLSDRFSAERPKGSFSTLEIQRTEQGDSAMYLCASKGNEQFFGPGTRLTVL.

This clonotype appeared a few times. The V gene is TRBV9, the J gene TRBJ2-7, with TRBD1 as a possible D gene (7 bases). Trimming stripped 3 bases from V and 0 bases from J, with 10 bases between. CDR1 and CDR2 (germline): SGDLS, YYNGEE. CDR3 length equals 14 residues. The DNA for the CDR3 is TGTGCCAGCAGCGGGAGGGACAGCTCCTACGAGCAGTACTTC. Amino acids: CASSGRDSSYEQYF.

V and J are TRBV19 and TRBJ2-1; 7 bases line up with TRBD1. Germline-derived CDR1 and CDR2 are LNHDA and SQIVND (reference sequence). The CDR3 runs to 12 residues. Trimming at V came to 10 bases and at J to 5 bases, leaving 5 bases not matched to a gene. CDR3 DNA: TGTGCCACCTCGACAGGGAACAATGAGCAGTTCTTC. This codes for CATSTGNNEQFF.

The chain's CDR3 is CASSYRGLAGAFDEQFF. In nucleotides, the CDR3 is TGTGCCAGCAGTTACCGGGGACTAGCGGGAGCATTCGATGAGCAGTTCTTC. This chain connects TRBV6-5 to TRBJ2-1; 14 bases agree with TRBD2. CDR1 and CDR2 (germline): MNHEY, SVGAGI. The CDR3 is made up of 17 amino acids. V dropped 2 bases and J dropped 8; count of bases not matched to a gene: 8.